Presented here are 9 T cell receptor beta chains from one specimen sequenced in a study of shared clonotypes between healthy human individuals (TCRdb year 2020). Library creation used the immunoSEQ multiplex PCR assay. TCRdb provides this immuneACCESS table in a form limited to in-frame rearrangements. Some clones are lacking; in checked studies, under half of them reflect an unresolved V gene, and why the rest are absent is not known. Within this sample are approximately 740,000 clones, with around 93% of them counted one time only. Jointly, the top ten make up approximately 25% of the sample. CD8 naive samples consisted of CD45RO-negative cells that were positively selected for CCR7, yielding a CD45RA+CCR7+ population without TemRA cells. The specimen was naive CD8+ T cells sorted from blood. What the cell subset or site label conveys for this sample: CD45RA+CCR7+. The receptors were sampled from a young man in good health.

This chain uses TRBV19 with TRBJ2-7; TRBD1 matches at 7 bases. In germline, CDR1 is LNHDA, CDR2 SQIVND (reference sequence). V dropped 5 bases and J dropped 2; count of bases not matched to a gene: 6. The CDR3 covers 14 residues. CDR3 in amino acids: CASSLDRDTYEQYF. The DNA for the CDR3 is TGTGCCAGTAGTCTCGACAGGGACACCTACGAGCAGTACTTC.

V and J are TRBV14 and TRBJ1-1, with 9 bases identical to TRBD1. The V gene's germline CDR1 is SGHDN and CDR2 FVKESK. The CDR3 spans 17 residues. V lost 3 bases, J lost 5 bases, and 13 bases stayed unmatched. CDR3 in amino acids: CASSQEPGQGWGTEAFF. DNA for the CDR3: TGTGCCAGCAGCCAGGAACCGGGACAGGGATGGGGAACTGAAGCTTTCTTT. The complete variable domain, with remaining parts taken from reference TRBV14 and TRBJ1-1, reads EAGVTQFPSHSVIEKGQTVTLRCDPISGHDNLYWYRRVMGKEIKFLLHFVKESKQDESGMPNNRFLAERTGGTYSTLKVQPAELEDSGVYFCASSQEPGQGWGTEAFFGQGTRLTVV.

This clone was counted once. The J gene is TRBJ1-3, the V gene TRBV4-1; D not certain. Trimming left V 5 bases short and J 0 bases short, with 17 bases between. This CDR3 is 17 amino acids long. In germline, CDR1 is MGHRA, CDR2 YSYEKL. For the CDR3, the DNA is TGCGCCAGCAGCGACTCCACCGCGTCTATCTCTGGAAACACCATATATTTT. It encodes CASSDSTASISGNTIYF.

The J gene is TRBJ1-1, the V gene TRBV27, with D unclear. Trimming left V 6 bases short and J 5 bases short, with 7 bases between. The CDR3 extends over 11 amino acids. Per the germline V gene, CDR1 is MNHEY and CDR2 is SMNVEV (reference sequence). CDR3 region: CASSKGTEAFF. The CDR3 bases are TGTGCCAGCAGCAAAGGGACTGAAGCTTTCTTT.

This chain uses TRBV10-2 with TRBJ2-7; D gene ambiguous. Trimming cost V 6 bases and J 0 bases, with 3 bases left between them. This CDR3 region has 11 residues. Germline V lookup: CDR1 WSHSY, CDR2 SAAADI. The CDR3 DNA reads TGCGCCAGCAGGAGCTCCTACGAGCAGTACTTC. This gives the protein CASRSSYEQYF.

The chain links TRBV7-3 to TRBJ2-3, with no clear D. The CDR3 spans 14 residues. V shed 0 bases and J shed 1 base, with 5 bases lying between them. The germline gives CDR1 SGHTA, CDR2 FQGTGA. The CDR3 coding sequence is TGTGCCAGCAGCTTAACTAGGGGCACAGATACGCAGTATTTT. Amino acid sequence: CASSLTRGTDTQYF.

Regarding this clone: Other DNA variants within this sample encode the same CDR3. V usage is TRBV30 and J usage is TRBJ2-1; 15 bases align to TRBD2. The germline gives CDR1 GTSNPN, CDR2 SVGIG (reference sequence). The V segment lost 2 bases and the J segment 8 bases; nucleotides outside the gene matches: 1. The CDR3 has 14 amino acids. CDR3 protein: CAWSRTSGRDEQFF. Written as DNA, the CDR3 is TGTGCCTGGAGTAGGACTAGCGGGAGGGATGAGCAGTTCTTC. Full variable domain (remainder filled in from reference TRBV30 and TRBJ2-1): SQTIHQWPATLVQPVGSPLSLECTVEGTSNPNLYWYRQAAGRGLQLLFYSVGIGQISSEVPQNLSASRPQDRQFILSSKKLLLSDSGFYLCAWSRTSGRDEQFFGPGTRLTVL.

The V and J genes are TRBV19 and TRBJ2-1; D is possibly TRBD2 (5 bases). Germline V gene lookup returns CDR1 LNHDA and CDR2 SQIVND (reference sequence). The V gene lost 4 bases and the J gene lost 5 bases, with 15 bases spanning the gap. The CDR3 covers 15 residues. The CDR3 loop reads CASSKGEWLDNEQFF. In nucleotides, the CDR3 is TGTGCCAGTAGTAAGGGAGAGTGGCTTGACAATGAGCAGTTCTTC.

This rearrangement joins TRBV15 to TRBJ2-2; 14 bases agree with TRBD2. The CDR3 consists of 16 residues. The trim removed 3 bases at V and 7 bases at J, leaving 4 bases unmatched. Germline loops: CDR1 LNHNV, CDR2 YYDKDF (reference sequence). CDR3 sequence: CATSRGLAGADGELFF. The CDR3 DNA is TGTGCCACCAGCAGGGGACTAGCGGGAGCTGACGGGGAGCTGTTTTTT.